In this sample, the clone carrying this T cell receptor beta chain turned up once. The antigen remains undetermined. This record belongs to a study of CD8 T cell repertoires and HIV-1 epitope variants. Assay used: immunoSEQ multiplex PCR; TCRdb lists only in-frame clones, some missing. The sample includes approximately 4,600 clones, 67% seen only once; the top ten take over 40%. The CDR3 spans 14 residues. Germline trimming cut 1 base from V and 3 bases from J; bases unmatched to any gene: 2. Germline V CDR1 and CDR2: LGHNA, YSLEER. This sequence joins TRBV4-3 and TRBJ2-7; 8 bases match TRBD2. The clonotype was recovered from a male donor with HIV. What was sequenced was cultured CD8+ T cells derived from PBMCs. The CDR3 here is CASSQAAGVYEQYF. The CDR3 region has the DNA TGCGCCAGCAGCCAAGCAGCGGGGGTCTACGAGCAGTACTTC.